This T cell receptor (beta chain) comes out of a study of T cell responses to AZD1222 COVID-19 vaccine. This clone appeared a single time. Its antigen is unknown. Overall study results and limits: Vaccination with two AZD1222 doses was followed by a rise in Spike-specific TCR breadth and depth.

Germline V CDR1 and CDR2: KGHDR, SFDVKD. The J segment lost 6 bases and the V segment lost 4 bases, leaving 0 bases of the junction unmatched. The CDR3 has 12 residues. The assay was immunoSEQ multiplex PCR, and TCRdb's table has in-frame clones only and misses some. The sample lists 95,000 to 100,000 clones; about nine tenths were seen once. Pooled together were second doses at about 4 or about 12 weeks. The origin of this receptor is an adult who received the AZD1222 COVID-19 vaccine. This rearrangement joins TRBV24-1 to TRBJ2-3; TRBD1 aligns across 7 bases. Sequenced material: peripheral blood, taken 28 days after the second AZD1222 dose. The CDR3 DNA sequence: TGTGCCACCAGTGAACAGGGGGATACGCAGTATTTT. Its translation: CATSEQGDTQYF.